This T cell receptor beta chain was documented in a study of blood T cell repertoires in COVID-19. Study as a whole: Nucleic acid was either cDNA or gDNA, and it came from T cells, B-cell-depleted T cells, or PBMCs.

Trimming at V came to 4 bases and at J to 4 bases, leaving 5 bases not matched to a gene. The V gene's germline CDR1 is SGHNT and CDR2 YENEEA. The CDR3 runs 15 residues. Some clones are missing from TCRdb's copy, which holds only in-frame ones; the method was immunoSEQ multiplex PCR. The profile shows approximately 30,000 clones, around 85% of them singletons. The sequenced material came from peripheral blood. This clonotype originated in a human donor in a cohort sampled during active COVID-19. This rearrangement joins TRBV11-3 to TRBJ2-3, with 10 bases that match TRBD1. The CDR3 reads CASSSRQGAADTQYF. In DNA, the CDR3 is TGTGCCAGCAGCTCACGACAGGGGGCAGCAGATACGCAGTATTTT.